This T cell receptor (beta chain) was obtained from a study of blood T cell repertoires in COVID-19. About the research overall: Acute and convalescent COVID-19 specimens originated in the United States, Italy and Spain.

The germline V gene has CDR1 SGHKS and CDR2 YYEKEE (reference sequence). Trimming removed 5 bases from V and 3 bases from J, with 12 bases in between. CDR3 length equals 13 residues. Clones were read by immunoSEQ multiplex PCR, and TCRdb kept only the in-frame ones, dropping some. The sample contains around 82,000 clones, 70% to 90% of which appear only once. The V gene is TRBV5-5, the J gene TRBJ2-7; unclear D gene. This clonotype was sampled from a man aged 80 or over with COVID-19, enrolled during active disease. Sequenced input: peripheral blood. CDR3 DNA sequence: TGTGCCAGCAGTGTAGACTCTTACTACGAGCAGTACTTC. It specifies CASSVDSYYEQYF.